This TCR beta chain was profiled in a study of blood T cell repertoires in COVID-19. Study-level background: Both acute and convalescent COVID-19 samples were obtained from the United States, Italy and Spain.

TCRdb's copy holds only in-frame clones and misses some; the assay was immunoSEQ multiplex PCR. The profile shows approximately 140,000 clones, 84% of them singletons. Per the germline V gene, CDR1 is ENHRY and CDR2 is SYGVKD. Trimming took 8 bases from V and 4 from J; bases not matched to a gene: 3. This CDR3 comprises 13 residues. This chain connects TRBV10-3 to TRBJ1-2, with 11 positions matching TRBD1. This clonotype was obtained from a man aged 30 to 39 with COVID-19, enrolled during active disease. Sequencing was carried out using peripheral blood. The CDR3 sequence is CAIAGQGAYGYTF. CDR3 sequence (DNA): TGTGCCATCGCCGGACAGGGGGCCTATGGCTACACCTTC.